This T cell receptor (beta chain) was recovered during a study of blood T cell repertoires in COVID-19. Source study methods: Reference gene primer amplification yielded estimated nucleated cell counts. Profiling relied on immunoSEQ multiplex PCR, and the TCRdb table lists in-frame clones only, not all of them. V, J and clone size were drawn from that table, and D and trimming were deduced from the DNA. The table records some 160,000 clones, approximately 91% of them present only once. Seattle patient enrollment occurred during active infection, with longitudinal follow-up thereafter. This clone was seen a handful of times. Germline CDR1 and CDR2: LNHDA and SQIVND (reference sequence). V was clipped by 4 bases and J by 4 bases; unmatched bases: 9. The CDR3 totals 16 residues.

The clonotype was recovered from a young man with COVID-19, enrolled during active disease. The material sequenced was peripheral blood. The V call is TRBV19, the J call TRBJ2-2; TRBD1 matches 7 bases. CDR3 in DNA: TGTGCCAGTAGTAGCCCCGACAGGGTGGCCACCGGGGAGCTGTTTTTT. Its translation is CASSSPDRVATGELFF.